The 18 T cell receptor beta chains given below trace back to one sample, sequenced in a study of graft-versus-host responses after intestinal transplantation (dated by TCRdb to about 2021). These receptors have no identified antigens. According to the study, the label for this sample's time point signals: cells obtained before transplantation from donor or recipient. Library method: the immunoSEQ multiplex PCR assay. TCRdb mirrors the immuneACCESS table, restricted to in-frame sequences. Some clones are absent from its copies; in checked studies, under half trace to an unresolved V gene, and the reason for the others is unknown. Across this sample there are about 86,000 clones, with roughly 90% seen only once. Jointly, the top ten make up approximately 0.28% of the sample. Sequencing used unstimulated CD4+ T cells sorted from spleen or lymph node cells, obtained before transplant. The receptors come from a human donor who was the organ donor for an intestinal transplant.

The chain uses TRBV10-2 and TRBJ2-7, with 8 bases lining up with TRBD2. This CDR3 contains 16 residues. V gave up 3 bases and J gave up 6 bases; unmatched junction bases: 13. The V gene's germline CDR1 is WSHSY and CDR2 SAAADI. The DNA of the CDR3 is TGCGCCAGCAGTGATGGGGTCGGGACGGGGGGGCCCGAGCAGTACTTC. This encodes CASSDGVGTGGPEQYF.

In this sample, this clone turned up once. The chain's CDR3 is CASSYAGETQYF. The DNA of the CDR3 is TGCGCCAGCAGCTACGCGGGGGAGACCCAGTACTTC. The J gene is TRBJ2-5, the V gene TRBV5-1, with D perhaps matching TRBD2 (6 bases). The V gene lost 3 bases and the J gene lost 5 bases, with 8 bases spanning the gap. CDR3 length: 12 residues. Germline CDR1 and CDR2: SGHRS and YFSETQ.

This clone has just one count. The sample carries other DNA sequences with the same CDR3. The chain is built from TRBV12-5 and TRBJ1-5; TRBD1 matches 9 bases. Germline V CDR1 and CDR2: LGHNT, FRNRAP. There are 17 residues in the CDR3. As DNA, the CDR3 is TGTGCCAGGAGGTCCGGGACAGGGATTCGTCGCAATCAGCCCCAGCATTTT. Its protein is CARRSGTGIRRNQPQHF.

CDR3 DNA sequence: TGTGCCAGCATCTGGGAAGCGGGTATGTGGGAGCAGTACTTC. Its protein is CASIWEAGMWEQYF. The rearrangement links TRBV2 to TRBJ2-7, with D perhaps matching TRBD2 (6 bases). The CDR3 consists of 14 residues. Germline V lookup: CDR1 SNHLY, CDR2 FYNNEI. V was trimmed by 7 bases and J by 7 bases, leaving 20 bases between them. Full variable domain (rest looked up from reference TRBV2 and TRBJ2-7): EPEVTQTPSHQVTQMGQEVILRCVPISNHLYFYWYRQILGQKVEFLVSFYNNEISEKSEIFDDQFSVERPDGSNFTLKIRSTKLEDSAMYFCASIWEAGMWEQYFGPGTRLTVT.

CDR3 residues: CASRRGGYEQYF. The DNA for the CDR3 is TGTGCCAGCAGGCGGGGGGGCTACGAGCAGTACTTC. The chain recombines TRBV2 with TRBJ2-7, with 9 bases aligning to TRBD2. Trimming cost V 6 bases and J 3 bases; bases outside gene matches: 0. Germline values: CDR1 SNHLY, CDR2 FYNNEI. CDR3 length equals 12 residues.

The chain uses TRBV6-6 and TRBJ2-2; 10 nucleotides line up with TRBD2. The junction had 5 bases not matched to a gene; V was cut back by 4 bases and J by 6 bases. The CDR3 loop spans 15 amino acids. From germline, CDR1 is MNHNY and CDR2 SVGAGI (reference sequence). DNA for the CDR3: TGTGCCAGCAGTTTACTAGCGGGGTTGGCCGGGGAGCTGTTTTTT. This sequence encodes CASSLLAGLAGELFF.

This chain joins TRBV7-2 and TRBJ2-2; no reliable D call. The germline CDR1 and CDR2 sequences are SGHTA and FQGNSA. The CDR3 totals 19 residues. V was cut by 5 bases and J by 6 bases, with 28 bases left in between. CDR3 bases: TGTGCCAGCAGCCTACCCGGTCTGAGATGGGCAAGTCCTGCCGGGGAGCTGTTTTTT. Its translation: CASSLPGLRWASPAGELFF.

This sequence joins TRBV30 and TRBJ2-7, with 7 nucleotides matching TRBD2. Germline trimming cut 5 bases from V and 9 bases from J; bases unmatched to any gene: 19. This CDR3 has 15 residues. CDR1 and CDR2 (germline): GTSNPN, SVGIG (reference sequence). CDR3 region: CAWGRGRAFSSGQYF. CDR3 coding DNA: TGTGCCTGGGGACGAGGGCGCGCCTTCTCTAGCGGGCAGTACTTC.

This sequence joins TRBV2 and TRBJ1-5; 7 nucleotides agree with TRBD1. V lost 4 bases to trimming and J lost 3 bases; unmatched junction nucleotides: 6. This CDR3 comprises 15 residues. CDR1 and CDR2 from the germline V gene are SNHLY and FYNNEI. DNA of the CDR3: TGTGCCAGCAGTGCTAGACAGGGCAACAATCAGCCCCAGCATTTT. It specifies CASSARQGNNQPQHF.

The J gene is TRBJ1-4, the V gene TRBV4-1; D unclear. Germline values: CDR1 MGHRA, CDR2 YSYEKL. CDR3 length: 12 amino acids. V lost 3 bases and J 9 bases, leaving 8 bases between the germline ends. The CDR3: CASSQTTQKLFF. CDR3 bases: TGCGCCAGCAGCCAGACAACCCAAAAACTGTTTTTT.

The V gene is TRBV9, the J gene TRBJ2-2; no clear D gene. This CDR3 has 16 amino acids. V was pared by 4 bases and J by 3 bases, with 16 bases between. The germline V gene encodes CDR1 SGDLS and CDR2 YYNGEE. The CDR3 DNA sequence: TGTGCCAGCAGCCCCCGAGATGGAGAAGACACCGGGGAGCTGTTTTTT. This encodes CASSPRDGEDTGELFF.

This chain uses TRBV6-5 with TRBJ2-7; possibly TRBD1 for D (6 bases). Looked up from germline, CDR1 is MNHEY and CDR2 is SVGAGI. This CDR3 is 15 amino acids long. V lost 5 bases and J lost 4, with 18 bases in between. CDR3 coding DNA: TGTGCCAGCAGTCCCTCCGGGACATTCCCTTACGAGCAGTACTTC. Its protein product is CASSPSGTFPYEQYF.

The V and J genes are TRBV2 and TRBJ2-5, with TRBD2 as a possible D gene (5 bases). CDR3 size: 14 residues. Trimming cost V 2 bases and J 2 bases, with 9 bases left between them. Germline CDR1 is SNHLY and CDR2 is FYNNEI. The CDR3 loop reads CASSESGFQETQYF. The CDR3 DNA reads TGTGCCAGCAGTGAATCGGGGTTTCAAGAGACCCAGTACTTC.

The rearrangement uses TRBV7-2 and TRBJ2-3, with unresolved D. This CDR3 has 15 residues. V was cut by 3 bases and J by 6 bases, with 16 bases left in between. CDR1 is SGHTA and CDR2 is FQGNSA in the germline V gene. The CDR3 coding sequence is TGTGCCAGCAGCTTTGGCGGCCCGAGGTCGGATACGCAGTATTTT. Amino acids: CASSFGGPRSDTQYF.

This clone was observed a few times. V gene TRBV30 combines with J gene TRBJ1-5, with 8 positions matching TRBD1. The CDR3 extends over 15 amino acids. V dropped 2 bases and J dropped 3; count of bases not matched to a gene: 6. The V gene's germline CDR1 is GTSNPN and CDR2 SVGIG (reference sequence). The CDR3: CAWSPLDRDNQPQHF. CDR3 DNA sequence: TGTGCCTGGAGTCCTTTGGACAGGGACAATCAGCCCCAGCATTTT.

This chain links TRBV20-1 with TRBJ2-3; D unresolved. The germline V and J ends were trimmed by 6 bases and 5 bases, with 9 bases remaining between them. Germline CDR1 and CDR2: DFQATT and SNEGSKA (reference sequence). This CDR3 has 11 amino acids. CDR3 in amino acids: CSAMGVDTQYF. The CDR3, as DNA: TGCAGTGCCATGGGCGTAGATACGCAGTATTTT.

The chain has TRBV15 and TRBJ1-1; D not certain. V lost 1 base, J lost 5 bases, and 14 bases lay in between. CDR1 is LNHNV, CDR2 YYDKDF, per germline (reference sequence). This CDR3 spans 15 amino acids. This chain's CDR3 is CATSRASPRGTEAFF. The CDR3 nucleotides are TGTGCCACCAGCAGAGCCTCCCCCCGGGGAACTGAAGCTTTCTTT.

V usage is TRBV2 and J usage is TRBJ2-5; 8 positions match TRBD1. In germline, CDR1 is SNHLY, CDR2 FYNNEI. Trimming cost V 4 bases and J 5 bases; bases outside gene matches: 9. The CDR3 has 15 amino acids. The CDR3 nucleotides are TGTGCCAGCAGTGGCCCAGGGGGCGTTCGGGAGACCCAGTACTTC. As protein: CASSGPGGVRETQYF.